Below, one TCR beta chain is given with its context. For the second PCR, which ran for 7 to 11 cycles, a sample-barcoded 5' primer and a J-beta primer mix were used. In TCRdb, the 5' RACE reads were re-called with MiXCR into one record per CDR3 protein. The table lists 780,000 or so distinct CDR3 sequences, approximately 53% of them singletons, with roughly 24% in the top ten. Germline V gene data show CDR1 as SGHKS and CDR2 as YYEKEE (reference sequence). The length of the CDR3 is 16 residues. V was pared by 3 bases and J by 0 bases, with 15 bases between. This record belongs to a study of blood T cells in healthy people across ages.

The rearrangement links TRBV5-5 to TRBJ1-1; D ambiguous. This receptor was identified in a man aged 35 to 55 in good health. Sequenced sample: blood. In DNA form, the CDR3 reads TGTGCCAGCAGCTCCACCTTCGGACGGCTGAACACTGAAGCTTTCTTT. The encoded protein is CASSSTFGRLNTEAFF.